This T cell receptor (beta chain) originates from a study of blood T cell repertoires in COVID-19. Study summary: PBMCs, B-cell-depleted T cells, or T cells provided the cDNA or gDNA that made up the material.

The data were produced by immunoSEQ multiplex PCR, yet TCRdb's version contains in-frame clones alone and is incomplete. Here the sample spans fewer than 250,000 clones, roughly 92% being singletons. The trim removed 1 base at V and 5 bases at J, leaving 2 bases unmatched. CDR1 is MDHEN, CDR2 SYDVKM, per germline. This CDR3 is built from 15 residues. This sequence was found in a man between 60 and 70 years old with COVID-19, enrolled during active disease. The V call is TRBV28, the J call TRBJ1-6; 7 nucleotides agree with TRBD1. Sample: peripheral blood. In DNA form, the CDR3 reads TGTGCCAGCAGTTTATTGGGACAGAATAATTCACCCCTCCACTTT. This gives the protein CASSLLGQNNSPLHF.